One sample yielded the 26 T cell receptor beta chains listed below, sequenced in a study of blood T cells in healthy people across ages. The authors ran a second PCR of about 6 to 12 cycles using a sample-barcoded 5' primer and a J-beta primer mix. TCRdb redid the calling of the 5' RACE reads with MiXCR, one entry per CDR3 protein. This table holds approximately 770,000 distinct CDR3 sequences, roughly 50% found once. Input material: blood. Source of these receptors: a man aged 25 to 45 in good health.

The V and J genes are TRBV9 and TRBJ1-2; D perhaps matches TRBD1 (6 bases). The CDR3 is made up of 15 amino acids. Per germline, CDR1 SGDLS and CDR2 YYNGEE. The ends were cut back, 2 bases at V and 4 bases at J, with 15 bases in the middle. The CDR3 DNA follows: TGTGCCAGCAGCGTTACTGAGACAGGTGTCTATGGCTACACCTTC. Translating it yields CASSVTETGVYGYTF.

DNA for the CDR3: TGTGCCATCAGTGAGGACAGATACAATGAGCAGTTCTTC. It specifies CAISEDRYNEQFF. The chain has TRBV10-3 and TRBJ2-1; perhaps TRBD1 as D (5 bases). In germline, CDR1 is ENHRY, CDR2 SYGVKD. The CDR3 length is 13 residues. V lost 2 bases and J 4 bases, leaving 6 bases between the germline ends.

The CDR3 spells CASNGRDAETQYF. The CDR3, as DNA: TGTGCCAGCAATGGTCGAGACGCGGAGACCCAGTACTTC. The V call is TRBV2, the J call TRBJ2-5; D is ambiguous. The CDR3 spans 13 residues. CDR1 is SNHLY, CDR2 FYNNEI, per germline. V was shortened by 7 bases and J by 5 bases, with 14 bases between the two germline ends.

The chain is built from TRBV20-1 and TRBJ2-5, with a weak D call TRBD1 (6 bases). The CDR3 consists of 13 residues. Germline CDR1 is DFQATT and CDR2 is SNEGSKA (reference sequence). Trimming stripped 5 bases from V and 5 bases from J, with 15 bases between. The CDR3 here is CSALHHRAETQYF. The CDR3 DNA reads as TGCAGTGCTTTACACCACAGGGCGGAGACCCAGTACTTC.

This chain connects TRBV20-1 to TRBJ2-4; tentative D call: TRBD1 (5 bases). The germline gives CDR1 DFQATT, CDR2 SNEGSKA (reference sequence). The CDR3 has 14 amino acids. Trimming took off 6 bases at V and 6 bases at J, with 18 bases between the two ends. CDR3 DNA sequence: TGCAGTGCCATAAGCCACAGGTCGGCAAACATTCAGTACTTC. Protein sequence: CSAISHRSANIQYF.

The CDR3 protein is CASSELGTSGGNEQFF. In DNA form, the CDR3 reads TGTGCCAGCAGTGAATTAGGGACTAGCGGGGGCAATGAGCAGTTCTTC. V and J are TRBV25-1 and TRBJ2-1; 14 bases align to TRBD2. The CDR3 loop spans 16 amino acids. The V gene end was trimmed by 1 base and the J gene end by 6 bases; junction bases not matched to a gene: 2. Germline V CDR1 and CDR2: MGHDK, SYGVNS.

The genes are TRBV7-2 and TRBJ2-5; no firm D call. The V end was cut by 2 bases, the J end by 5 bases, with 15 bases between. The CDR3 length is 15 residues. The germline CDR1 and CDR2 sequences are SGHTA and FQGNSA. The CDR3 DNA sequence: TGTGCCAGCAGCTTAAGGCGGCAACGGCGGGAGACCCAGTACTTC. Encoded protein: CASSLRRQRRETQYF.

The CDR3 loop is CASSQDPETSGANVLTF. In DNA form, the CDR3 reads TGCGCCAGCAGCCAAGATCCAGAAACCTCTGGGGCCAACGTCCTGACTTTC. V usage is TRBV4-3 and J usage is TRBJ2-6; D is uncertain. The V gene lost 0 bases and the J gene lost 0 bases, with 9 bases spanning the gap. This CDR3 spans 17 amino acids. Germline V CDR1 and CDR2: LGHNA, YSLEER.

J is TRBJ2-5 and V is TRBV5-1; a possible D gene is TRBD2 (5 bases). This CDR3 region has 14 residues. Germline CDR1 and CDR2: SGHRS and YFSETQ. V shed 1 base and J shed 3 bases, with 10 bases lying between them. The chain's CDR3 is CASSLSGLKETQYF. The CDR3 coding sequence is TGCGCCAGCAGCTTGAGCGGACTTAAAGAGACCCAGTACTTC. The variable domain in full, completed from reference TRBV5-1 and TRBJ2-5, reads KAGVTQTPRYLIKTRGQQVTLSCSPISGHRSVSWYQQTPGQGLQFLFEYFSETQRNKGNFPGRFSGRQFSNSRSEMNVSTLELGDSALYLCASSLSGLKETQYFGPGTRLLVL.

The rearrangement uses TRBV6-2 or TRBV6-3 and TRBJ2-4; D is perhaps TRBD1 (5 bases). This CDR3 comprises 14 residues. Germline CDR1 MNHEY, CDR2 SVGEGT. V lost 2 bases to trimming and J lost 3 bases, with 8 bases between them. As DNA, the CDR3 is TGTGCCAGCAGTTACGGACAACACAAAAACATTCAGTACTTC. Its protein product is CASSYGQHKNIQYF.

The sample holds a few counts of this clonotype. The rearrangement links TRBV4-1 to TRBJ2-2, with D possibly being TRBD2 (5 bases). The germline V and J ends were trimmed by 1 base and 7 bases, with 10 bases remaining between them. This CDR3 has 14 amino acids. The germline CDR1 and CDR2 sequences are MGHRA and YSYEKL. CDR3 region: CASSQALRDGELFF. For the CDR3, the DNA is TGCGCCAGCAGCCAAGCGCTCCGGGACGGGGAGCTGTTTTTT.

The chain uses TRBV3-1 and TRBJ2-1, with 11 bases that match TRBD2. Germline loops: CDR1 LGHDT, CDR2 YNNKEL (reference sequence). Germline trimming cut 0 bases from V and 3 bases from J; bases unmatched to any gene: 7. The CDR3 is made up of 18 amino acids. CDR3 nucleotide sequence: TGTGCCAGCAGCCAAGAGGGGCTAGCGGGGGGATACTACAATGAGCAGTTCTTC. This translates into CASSQEGLAGGYYNEQFF.

CDR3 nucleotide sequence: TGCAGCGTTGGCCCCAGGAACGACAGGGGCGATGACTACACCTTC. Translated: CSVGPRNDRGDDYTF. V is TRBV29-1 and J is TRBJ1-2, with 8 positions matching TRBD1. Germline V gives CDR1 SQVTM, CDR2 ANQGSEA. The CDR3 extends over 15 amino acids. J lost 10 bases, V lost 4 bases, and 17 bases had no gene match.

CDR3 sequence: CSASTITSGSGLEQYF. DNA for the CDR3: TGCAGTGCTAGTACGATAACCTCAGGGTCGGGTTTGGAGCAGTACTTC. V is TRBV20-1 and J is TRBJ2-4; possible D gene TRBD1, 5 bases. This CDR3 comprises 16 residues. In germline, CDR1 is DFQATT, CDR2 SNEGSKA (reference sequence). V was clipped by 3 bases and J by 13 bases, with 28 bases between them.

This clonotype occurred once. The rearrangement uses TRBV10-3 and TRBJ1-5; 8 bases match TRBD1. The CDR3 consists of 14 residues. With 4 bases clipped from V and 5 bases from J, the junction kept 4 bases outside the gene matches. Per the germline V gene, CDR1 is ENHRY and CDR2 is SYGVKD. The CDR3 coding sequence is TGTGCCATCAGTGGTGGACAGGGCGATCAGCCCCAGCATTTT. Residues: CAISGGQGDQPQHF.

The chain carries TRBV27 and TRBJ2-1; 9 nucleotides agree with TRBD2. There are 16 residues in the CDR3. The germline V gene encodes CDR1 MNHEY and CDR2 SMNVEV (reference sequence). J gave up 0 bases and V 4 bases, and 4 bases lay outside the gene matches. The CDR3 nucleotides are TGTGCCAGCAGTTCATTAGCGGGAGCCTCCTACAATGAGCAGTTCTTC. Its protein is CASSSLAGASYNEQFF.

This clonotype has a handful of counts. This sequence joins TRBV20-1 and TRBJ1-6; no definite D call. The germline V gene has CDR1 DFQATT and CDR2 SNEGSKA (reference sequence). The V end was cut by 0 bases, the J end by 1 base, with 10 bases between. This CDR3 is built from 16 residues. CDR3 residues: CSAREGSPSYNSPLHF. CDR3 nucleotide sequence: TGCAGTGCTAGAGAAGGCAGTCCTTCCTATAATTCACCCCTCCACTTT.

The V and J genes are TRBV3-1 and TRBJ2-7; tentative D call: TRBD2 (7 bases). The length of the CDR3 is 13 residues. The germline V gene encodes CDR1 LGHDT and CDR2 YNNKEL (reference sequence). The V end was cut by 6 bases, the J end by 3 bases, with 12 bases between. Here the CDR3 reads CASSRRGGYEQYF. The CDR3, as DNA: TGTGCCAGCAGTCGGAGGGGGGGCTACGAGCAGTACTTC.

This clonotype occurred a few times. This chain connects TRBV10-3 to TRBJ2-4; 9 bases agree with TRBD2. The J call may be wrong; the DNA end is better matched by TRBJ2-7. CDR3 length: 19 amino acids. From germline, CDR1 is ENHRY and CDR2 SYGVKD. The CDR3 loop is CAISESKAGGPSFGDEQYF. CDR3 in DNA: TGTGCCATCAGTGAGTCGAAGGCGGGAGGGCCTTCATTTGGGGACGAGCAGTACTTC.

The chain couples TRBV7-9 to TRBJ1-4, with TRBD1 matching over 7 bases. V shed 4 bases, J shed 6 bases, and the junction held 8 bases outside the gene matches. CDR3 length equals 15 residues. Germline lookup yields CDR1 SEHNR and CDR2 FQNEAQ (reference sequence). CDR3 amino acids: CASSSRQGTYEKLFF. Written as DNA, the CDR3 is TGTGCCAGCAGCTCAAGACAGGGAACCTATGAAAAACTGTTTTTT. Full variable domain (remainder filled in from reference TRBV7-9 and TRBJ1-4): DTGVSQNPRHKITKRGQNVTFRCDPISEHNRLYWYRQTLGQGPEFLTYFQNEAQLEKSRLLSDRFSAERPKGSFSTLEIQRTEQGDSAMYLCASSSRQGTYEKLFFGSGTQLSVL.

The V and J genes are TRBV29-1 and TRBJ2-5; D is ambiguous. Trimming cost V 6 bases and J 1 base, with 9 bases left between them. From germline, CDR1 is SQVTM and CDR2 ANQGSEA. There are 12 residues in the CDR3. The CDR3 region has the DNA TGCAGCGTCTCTCGTTCCCAAGAGACCCAGTACTTC. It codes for CSVSRSQETQYF.

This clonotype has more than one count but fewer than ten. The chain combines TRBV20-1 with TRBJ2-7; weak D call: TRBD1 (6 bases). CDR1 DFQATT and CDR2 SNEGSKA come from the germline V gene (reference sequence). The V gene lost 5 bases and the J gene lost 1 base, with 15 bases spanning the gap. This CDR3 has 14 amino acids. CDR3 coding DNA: TGCAGTGCTCCCATTAGGACAGTTTCCTACGAGCAGTACTTC. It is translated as CSAPIRTVSYEQYF.

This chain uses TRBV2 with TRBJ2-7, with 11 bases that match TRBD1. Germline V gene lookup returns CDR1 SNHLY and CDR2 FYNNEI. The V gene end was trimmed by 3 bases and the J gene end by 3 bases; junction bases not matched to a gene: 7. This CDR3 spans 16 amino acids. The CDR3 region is CASSERGDRGIYEQYF. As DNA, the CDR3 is TGTGCCAGCAGTGAGCGAGGGGACAGGGGGATCTACGAGCAGTACTTC.

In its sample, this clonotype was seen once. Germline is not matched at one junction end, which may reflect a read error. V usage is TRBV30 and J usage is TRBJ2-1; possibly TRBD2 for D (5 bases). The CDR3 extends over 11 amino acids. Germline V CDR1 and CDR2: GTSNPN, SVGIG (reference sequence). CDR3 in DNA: TGTGCCGGGAGTCGAGACAATGAGCAGTTCTTC. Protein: CAGSRDNEQFF.

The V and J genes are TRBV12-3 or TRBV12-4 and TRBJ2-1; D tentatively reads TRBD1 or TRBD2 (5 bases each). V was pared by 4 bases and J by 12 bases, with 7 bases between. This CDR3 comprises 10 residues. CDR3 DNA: TGTGCCAGCAGTTCGGGGCGGCAGTTCTTC. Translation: CASSSGRQFF.

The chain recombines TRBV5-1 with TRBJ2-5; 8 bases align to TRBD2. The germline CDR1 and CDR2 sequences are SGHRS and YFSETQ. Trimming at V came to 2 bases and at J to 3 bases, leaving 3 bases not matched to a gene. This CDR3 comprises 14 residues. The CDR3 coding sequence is TGCGCCAGCAGCTTAATAGCGGGGAAAGAGACCCAGTACTTC. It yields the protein CASSLIAGKETQYF.